This T cell receptor beta chain originates from a study of blood T cell repertoires in COVID-19. About the research overall: T cells, B-cell-depleted T cells, or PBMCs provided the cDNA or gDNA that served as material.

Some clones are missing from TCRdb's copy, which holds only in-frame ones; the method was immunoSEQ multiplex PCR. The sample shows around 130,000 clones, approximately 78% of them seen only once. Looked up from germline, CDR1 is GTSNPN and CDR2 is SVGIG (reference sequence). V shed 1 base and J 3 bases; nucleotides not matched to a gene: 3. The CDR3 runs 15 residues. The sequence was collected from a woman aged 80 or older with acute or convalescent COVID-19. Sample: peripheral blood. The rearrangement links TRBV30 to TRBJ2-2, with TRBD2 identical over 9 bases. CDR3 sequence (DNA): TGTGCCTGGAGTGGGGTAGCGGGAGACACCGGGGAGCTGTTTTTT. Amino acids: CAWSGVAGDTGELFF.